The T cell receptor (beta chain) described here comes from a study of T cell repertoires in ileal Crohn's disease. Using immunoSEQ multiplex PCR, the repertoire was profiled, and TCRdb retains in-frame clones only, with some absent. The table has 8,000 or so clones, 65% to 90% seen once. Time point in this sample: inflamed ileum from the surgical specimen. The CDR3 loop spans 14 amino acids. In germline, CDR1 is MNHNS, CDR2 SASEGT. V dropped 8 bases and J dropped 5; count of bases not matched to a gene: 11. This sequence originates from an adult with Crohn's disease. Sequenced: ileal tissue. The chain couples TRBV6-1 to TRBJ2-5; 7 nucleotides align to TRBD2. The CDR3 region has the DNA TGTGCCAGCTGCCTAAACGCGGGGGTGGAGACCCAGTACTTC. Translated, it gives CASCLNAGVETQYF.